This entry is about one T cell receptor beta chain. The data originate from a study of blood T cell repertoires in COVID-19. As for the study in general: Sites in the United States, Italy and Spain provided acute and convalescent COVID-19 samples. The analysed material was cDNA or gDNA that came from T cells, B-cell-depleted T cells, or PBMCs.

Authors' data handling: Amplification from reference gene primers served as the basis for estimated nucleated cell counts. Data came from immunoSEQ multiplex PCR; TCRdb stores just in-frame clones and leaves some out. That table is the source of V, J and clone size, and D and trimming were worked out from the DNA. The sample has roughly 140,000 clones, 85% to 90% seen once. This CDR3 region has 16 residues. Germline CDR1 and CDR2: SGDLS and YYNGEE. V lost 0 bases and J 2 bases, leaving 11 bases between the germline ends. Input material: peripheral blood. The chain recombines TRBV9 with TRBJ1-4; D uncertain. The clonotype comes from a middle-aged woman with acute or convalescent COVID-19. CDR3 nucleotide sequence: TGTGCCAGCAGCGTAGATCCGGGGAACACTAATGAAAAACTGTTTTTT. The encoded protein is CASSVDPGNTNEKLFF.